The 25 T cell receptor beta chains in this list originate from one sample, sequenced in a study of shared clonotypes between healthy human individuals. The method was immunoSEQ multiplex PCR; TCRdb's version includes in-frame clones alone and lacks a portion of them. The top ten clones hold around 2% of a sample with about 680,000 clones, about 78% of them seen once. The material sequenced was memory CD4+ T cells sorted from blood. Described subset: CD45RA-negative fraction. The receptors were sampled from a woman in her 30s in good health.

For the CDR3, the DNA is TGTGCCAGTAGCTTCGCTCAGACCGGCACAGATACGCAGTATTTT. Translation: CASSFAQTGTDTQYF. This rearrangement joins TRBV19 to TRBJ2-3; D unclear. Trimming took off 6 bases at V and 1 base at J, with 14 bases between the two ends. This CDR3 contains 15 residues. Germline-derived CDR1 and CDR2 are LNHDA and SQIVND (reference sequence).

The rearrangement links TRBV5-4 to TRBJ2-3; 11 bases are shared with TRBD2. The V segment lost 3 bases and the J segment 5 bases; nucleotides outside the gene matches: 14. The CDR3 is made up of 18 amino acids. The germline V gene encodes CDR1 SGHNT and CDR2 YYREEE (reference sequence). The CDR3 region is CASSSKTSGVPRGDTQYF. CDR3 in DNA: TGTGCCAGCAGCTCGAAGACTAGCGGGGTGCCCCGGGGAGATACGCAGTATTTT.

V is TRBV19 and J is TRBJ2-6, with a tentative D call TRBD2 (5 bases). V dropped 4 bases and J dropped 4 bases, with 14 bases sitting between them. In germline, CDR1 is LNHDA, CDR2 SQIVND (reference sequence). The CDR3 runs 16 residues. The CDR3 here is CASSTVSRAGANVLTF. Written as DNA, the CDR3 is TGTGCCAGTAGTACCGTCTCGAGGGCGGGGGCCAACGTCCTGACTTTC.

The J gene is TRBJ1-2, the V gene TRBV18; D is possibly TRBD1 (5 bases). Trimming cost V 8 bases and J 1 base, with 14 bases left between them. Germline V CDR1 and CDR2: KGHSH, LQKENI. The CDR3 loop spans 14 amino acids. CDR3 in DNA: TGTGCCAGCGGGATGTCGGGACGTAACTATGGCTACACCTTC. As protein: CASGMSGRNYGYTF.

Concerning this clone: One base away lies a much larger clone, so this may be a sequencing read error. The rearrangement joins TRBV6-6 to TRBJ1-5, with no clear D. V dropped 4 bases and J dropped 5 bases, with 6 bases sitting between them. Germline V gene data show CDR1 as MNHNY and CDR2 as SVGAGI (reference sequence). The length of the CDR3 is 12 residues. As DNA, the CDR3 is TGTGCCAGCAGTTTTGACGATCAGCCCCAGCATTTT. Protein: CASSFDDQPQHF.

The chain couples TRBV10-1 to TRBJ2-2; 9 bases agree with TRBD2. Germline V gene data show CDR1 as WNHNN and CDR2 as SYGVQD (reference sequence). The CDR3 is 17 residues long. V was pared by 6 bases and J by 7 bases, with 15 bases of the junction left unmatched. The DNA of the CDR3 is TGCGCCAGCAGCCGAGGGACTAGCCCCTGGTTGGGCGGGGAGCTGTTTTTT. Translated: CASSRGTSPWLGGELFF.

This sequence joins TRBV30 and TRBJ1-6, with D unresolved. CDR1 and CDR2 from the germline V gene are GTSNPN and SVGIG (reference sequence). Trimming stripped 6 bases from V and 8 bases from J, with 11 bases between. The CDR3 sequence is 12 residues long. The CDR3 loop reads CACTYWDSPLHF. The CDR3 nucleotides read TGTGCCTGCACCTATTGGGATTCACCCCTCCACTTT.

This clone appeared a few times. The chain links TRBV9 to TRBJ2-1; 9 bases are a match to TRBD2. The CDR3 sequence is 15 residues long. The V gene's germline CDR1 is SGDLS and CDR2 YYNGEE. V dropped 3 bases and J dropped 3; count of bases not matched to a gene: 4. CDR3 residues: CASSDGTSFYNEQFF. The DNA of the CDR3 is TGTGCCAGCAGCGACGGGACTAGCTTCTACAATGAGCAGTTCTTC.

This chain links TRBV29-1 with TRBJ2-4; 7 positions agree with TRBD1. The CDR3 has 13 residues. Germline V gives CDR1 SQVTM, CDR2 ANQGSEA. J lost 2 bases, V lost 7 bases, and 5 bases had no gene match. Here the CDR3 reads CSAFRGSKNIQYF. As DNA, the CDR3 is TGCAGCGCCTTCAGGGGGTCCAAAAACATTCAGTACTTC.

This chain connects TRBV5-6 to TRBJ1-5; D possibly corresponds to TRBD1 (5 bases). The CDR3 runs to 17 residues. CDR1 and CDR2 (germline): SGHDT, YYEEEE. Trimming took off 0 bases at V and 0 bases at J, with 13 bases between the two ends. CDR3: CASSLAGWGSSNQPQHF. CDR3 bases: TGTGCCAGCAGCTTGGCAGGGTGGGGCAGTAGCAATCAGCCCCAGCATTTT. The whole variable domain, filled in from reference TRBV5-6 and TRBJ1-5, reads DAGVTQSPTHLIKTRGQQVTLRCSPKSGHDTVSWYQQALGQGPQFIFQYYEEEERQRGNFPDRFSGHQFPNYSSELNVNALLLGDSALYLCASSLAGWGSSNQPQHFGDGTRLSIL.

V and J are TRBV7-2 and TRBJ2-3; D is undetermined. Per the germline V gene, CDR1 is SGHTA and CDR2 is FQGNSA. V dropped 5 bases and J dropped 0 bases, with 3 bases sitting between them. The CDR3 length is 12 residues. This chain's CDR3 is CASSPSTDTQYF. Here the CDR3 DNA reads TGTGCCAGCAGCCCAAGCACAGATACGCAGTATTTT.

The chain links TRBV27 to TRBJ2-2, with 8 bases aligning to TRBD2. The CDR3 length is 16 residues. The germline V gene encodes CDR1 MNHEY and CDR2 SMNVEV (reference sequence). After removal of 5 bases from V and 0 bases from J, the junction contained 5 bases not matched to a gene. DNA of the CDR3: TGTGCCAGCAGTCCCCTAGCGGGCGCGAACACCGGGGAGCTGTTTTTT. It specifies CASSPLAGANTGELFF.

The sample holds one count of this clone. The chain has TRBV21-1 and TRBJ2-7; the table's D call of TRBD1 was not tested on the DNA. TRBV21-1 is an annotated pseudogene. This CDR3 spans 14 amino acids. CDR3 nucleotide sequence: TGTGCCAGCAGCAAATGGGGCAGCTCCTACGAGCAGTACTTC. Its protein product is CASSKWGSSYEQYF.

The CDR3 reads CASSLREQYF. In DNA, the CDR3 is TGTGCCAGCAGCTTGAGGGAGCAGTACTTC. V and J are TRBV5-4 and TRBJ2-5, with a tentative D call TRBD2 (5 bases). Germline CDR1 reads SGHNT; CDR2 reads YYREEE (reference sequence). The CDR3 is made up of 10 amino acids. V gave up 1 base and J gave up 11 bases, with 6 bases separating them.

This clone was seen once. The chain links TRBV5-1 to TRBJ1-5; a weak D match, TRBD1 (6 bases). The V gene lost 4 bases and the J gene lost 2 bases, with 16 bases spanning the gap. CDR3 length: 16 amino acids. Per germline, CDR1 SGHRS and CDR2 YFSETQ. CDR3 DNA sequence: TGCGCCAGCAGCCTAATGAGGGGGGGCGGCAATCAGCCCCAGCATTTT. It yields the protein CASSLMRGGGNQPQHF.

V and J are TRBV23-1 and TRBJ2-3; unclear D gene. TRBV23-1 belongs to the ORF category, with a function that is uncertain. V lost 0 bases and J lost 2, with 15 bases in between. CDR3 size: 17 residues. CDR3 region: CASSQSPGVGDTDTQYF. The CDR3 DNA follows: TGCGCCAGCAGTCAATCCCCTGGTGTTGGGGACACAGATACGCAGTATTTT.

The chain links TRBV6-1 to TRBJ1-1, with D maybe TRBD1 (6 bases). Germline values: CDR1 MNHNS, CDR2 SASEGT. Between the trimmed V and J ends, which lost 2 bases and 1 base, there was a span of 17 bases. The CDR3 is 17 amino acids. In DNA, the CDR3 is TGTGCCAGCAGTGAAAGGTTAGGTACGGGGGCGAACACTGAAGCTTTCTTT. This encodes CASSERLGTGANTEAFF.

The rearrangement joins TRBV5-1 to TRBJ2-2, with D unclear. The CDR3 contains 15 residues. Germline CDR1 reads SGHRS; CDR2 reads YFSETQ. Trimming stripped 5 bases from V and 0 bases from J, with 11 bases between. CDR3 residues: CASRLSAANTGELFF. Written as DNA, the CDR3 is TGCGCCAGCAGGCTAAGCGCCGCGAACACCGGGGAGCTGTTTTTT.

The V call is TRBV12-1, the J call TRBJ2-7; the table names TRBD2, a call not compared with the DNA. TRBV12-1 is assigned pseudogene status. The CDR3 totals 15 residues. CDR3 sequence reads: CASSRPGREGYEQYF. CDR3 DNA sequence: TGTGCCAGCAGCCGTCCGGGCAGGGAGGGGTACGAGCAGTACTTC.

The chain employs TRBV18 and TRBJ2-2; TRBD1 is a possible D gene (6 bases). CDR3 length equals 16 residues. Germline CDR1 and CDR2: KGHSH and LQKENI. Deletions cut 4 bases from V and 3 bases from J, with 15 bases between. CDR3 DNA sequence: TGTGCCAGCTCACTTTTGACAGGTCTGGACACCGGGGAGCTGTTTTTT. Translated, it gives CASSLLTGLDTGELFF.

A single count supports this clone. V is TRBV14 and J is TRBJ1-2; D is perhaps TRBD1 (5 bases). With 0 bases removed from V and 6 bases from J, the gap between germline ends came to 11 bases. The CDR3 is 14 residues long. Per germline, CDR1 SGHDN and CDR2 FVKESK. In DNA form, the CDR3 reads TGTGCCAGCAGCCAAGATCTCCGGGGCCATGGCTACACCTTC. This gives the protein CASSQDLRGHGYTF.

The J gene is TRBJ2-3, the V gene TRBV7-9, with 8 positions matching TRBD2. Germline V gene data show CDR1 as SEHNR and CDR2 as FQNEAQ (reference sequence). CDR3 size: 16 residues. V shed 1 base and J 1 base; nucleotides not matched to a gene: 4. In DNA form, the CDR3 reads TGTGCCAGCAGCTTAGTGAGCGGGGGCGGCACAGATACGCAGTATTTT. This encodes CASSLVSGGGTDTQYF.

This clone was counted many times. Additional DNA sequences in this sample encode the identical CDR3. The chain combines TRBV28 with TRBJ2-7; the D gene is possibly TRBD1 (6 bases). Per germline, CDR1 MDHEN and CDR2 SYDVKM. This CDR3 comprises 12 residues. V gave up 6 bases and J gave up 2 bases, with 8 bases separating them. The CDR3: CASRTGPYEQYF. CDR3 nucleotide sequence: TGTGCCAGCAGAACAGGGCCCTACGAGCAGTACTTC.

The chain uses TRBV2 and TRBJ2-5; D is unclear. The closer fit of TRBJ2-7 to the DNA end suggests the J call may be wrong. CDR1 is SNHLY, CDR2 FYNNEI, per germline. This CDR3 region has 12 residues. The CDR3 DNA is TGTGCCAGCAGCCCTCCCCCATACGAGCAGTACTTC. This gives the protein CASSPPPYEQYF.

The chain employs TRBV21-1 and TRBJ1-5; no DNA check was done on the table's D call, TRBD1. TRBV21-1 corresponds to a pseudogene. The CDR3 consists of 15 residues. This CDR3 reads CASIIRGRGGQPQHF. The CDR3 DNA follows: TGTGCCAGCATCATAAGGGGGCGAGGGGGTCAGCCCCAGCATTTT.